This T cell receptor (beta chain) was captured in a study of neurological immune-mediated disorders. Whole-study findings and limits: HTLV-1-associated myelopathy displayed the greatest TCR clonal expansion, and multiple sclerosis exhibited the smallest, lower than that of healthy controls. TCR-beta repertoires seemed private in all groups, with no expanded CDR3 amino acid sequences shared.

MiXCR, applied by TCRdb to the 5' RACE reads, yields one record per CDR3 protein. The sample includes 25,000 to 30,000 distinct CDR3 sequences, 9% to 14% of them seen just once. CDR1 and CDR2 (germline): SEHNR, FQNEAQ (reference sequence). CDR3 length equals 18 residues. The ends were cut back, 2 bases at V and 7 bases at J, with 24 bases in the middle. For the unsorted libraries, 2 million PBMCs stored at -80 C served as input. The sample holds many counts of this clonotype. Its antigen is unknown. The chain combines TRBV7-9 with TRBJ2-1; maybe TRBD2 (7 bases). Sequenced input: PBMCs. The origin of this receptor is a woman between 55 and 75 years old in good health. CDR3 amino acids: CASSLSWREGGRGNEQFF. In nucleotides, the CDR3 is TGTGCCAGCAGCTTATCCTGGAGGGAGGGGGGCCGAGGAAATGAGCAGTTCTTC.